These T cell receptor beta chains were read from a single sample in a study of OX40 agonist ivuxolimab in advanced cancers. Produced via immunoSEQ multiplex PCR; TCRdb's table is partial and in-frame only. The sample includes approximately 61,000 clones, about 91% seen only once; the top ten take 18%. Here the sequenced sample was CD4+ or CD8+ T cells sorted from blood, taken in a trial of the OX40 agonist ivuxolimab. These TCRs come from an adult with an advanced solid tumor such as melanoma, head and neck, liver or kidney cancer. CDR3s include the opening cysteine and the closing phenylalanine or tryptophan. The order of the fields is clone size, J gene, V gene, D gene, CDR3 protein, CDR3 DNA. D genes are given only for firm matches. The size of a clone is reported for some rows only, either as once, few or many, or as a class for expanded clones.

abundance: .; j_gene: TRBJ2-1; v_gene: TRBV11-2; d_gene: .; CDR3aa: CASSPWDDNEQFF; CDR3nt: TGTGCCAGCAGCCCATGGGACGACAATGAGCAGTTCTTC
abundance: .; j_gene: TRBJ1-1; v_gene: TRBV2; d_gene: TRBD1; CDR3aa: CPPDRGDTMNTEAFF; CDR3nt: TGTCCACCGGACAGGGGGGACACCATGAACACTGAAGCTTTCTTT
abundance: .; j_gene: TRBJ2-7; v_gene: TRBV4-3; d_gene: .; CDR3aa: CASSQDRNAYEQYF; CDR3nt: TGCGCCAGCAGCCAAGATCGGAACGCCTACGAGCAGTACTTC
abundance: .; j_gene: TRBJ1-2; v_gene: TRBV19; d_gene: .; CDR3aa: CASSAGDYGYTF; CDR3nt: TGTGCCAGTAGTGCGGGGGACTATGGCTACACCTTC
abundance: .; j_gene: TRBJ2-7; v_gene: TRBV7-2; d_gene: .; CDR3aa: CASTPGPYEQYF; CDR3nt: TGTGCCAGCACTCCCGGGCCCTACGAGCAGTACTTC
abundance: .; j_gene: TRBJ2-1; v_gene: TRBV27; d_gene: .; CDR3aa: CASSPTRDVHNEQFF; CDR3nt: TGTGCCAGCAGCCCAACCCGGGACGTCCACAATGAGCAGTTCTTC
abundance: .; j_gene: TRBJ1-5; v_gene: TRBV7-2; d_gene: .; CDR3aa: CASSLVGPDQPQHF; CDR3nt: TGTGCCAGCAGCTTAGTTGGGCCTGATCAGCCCCAGCATTTT
abundance: .; j_gene: TRBJ2-7; v_gene: TRBV19; d_gene: .; CDR3aa: CASSTTTGDSYEQYF; CDR3nt: TGTGCCAGTAGCACTACGACAGGAGACTCCTACGAGCAGTACTTC
abundance: .; j_gene: TRBJ2-7; v_gene: TRBV11-3; d_gene: .; CDR3aa: CASSPGTDYEQYF; CDR3nt: TGTGCCAGCAGCCCGGGGACTGACTACGAGCAGTACTTC
abundance: .; j_gene: TRBJ2-2; v_gene: TRBV6-1; d_gene: .; CDR3aa: CASSVDSVVQGSGGELFF; CDR3nt: TGTGCCAGCAGTGTGGACAGTGTGGTACAGGGCTCTGGCGGGGAGCTGTTTTTT
abundance: .; j_gene: TRBJ2-7; v_gene: TRBV28; d_gene: TRBD2; CDR3aa: CASSTTSELSYEQYF; CDR3nt: TGTGCCAGCAGCACGACTAGCGAACTCTCCTACGAGCAGTACTTC
abundance: .; j_gene: TRBJ2-7; v_gene: TRBV5-6; d_gene: .; CDR3aa: CASSLRDDSYEQYF; CDR3nt: TGTGCCAGCAGCTTGAGGGACGACTCCTACGAGCAGTACTTC
abundance: once; j_gene: TRBJ2-5; v_gene: TRBV7-2; d_gene: .; CDR3aa: CASSLRPLWGDGETQYF; CDR3nt: TGTGCCAGCAGCTTACGACCCCTTTGGGGGGACGGGGAGACCCAGTACTTC
abundance: .; j_gene: TRBJ2-2; v_gene: TRBV5-6; d_gene: TRBD2; CDR3aa: CASSFKREELRGNTGELFF; CDR3nt: TGTGCCAGCAGCTTCAAGCGGGAGGAGTTACGCGGGAACACCGGGGAGCTGTTTTTT
abundance: .; j_gene: TRBJ2-1; v_gene: TRBV4-3; d_gene: TRBD2; CDR3aa: CASSQDRWTSGPGGRQFF; CDR3nt: TGCGCCAGCAGCCAAGATCGTTGGACTAGCGGACCCGGGGGGCGGCAGTTCTTC
abundance: once; j_gene: TRBJ2-2; v_gene: TRBV28; d_gene: .; CDR3aa: CASSPRTAAGELFF; CDR3nt: TGTGCCAGCAGTCCTAGGACAGCCGCCGGGGAGCTGTTTTTT
abundance: .; j_gene: TRBJ2-2; v_gene: TRBV7-9; d_gene: TRBD1; CDR3aa: CASSWTGDGELFF; CDR3nt: TGTGCCAGCAGCTGGACAGGGGACGGGGAGCTGTTTTTT
abundance: .; j_gene: TRBJ2-2; v_gene: TRBV4-2; d_gene: .; CDR3aa: CASSQTENTGELFF; CDR3nt: TGTGCCAGCAGCCAAACAGAAAACACCGGGGAGCTGTTTTTT
abundance: .; j_gene: TRBJ1-2; v_gene: TRBV27; d_gene: .; CDR3aa: CASSLSQQQEPYGYTF; CDR3nt: TGTGCCAGCAGTTTATCCCAACAACAGGAGCCCTATGGCTACACCTTC
abundance: .; j_gene: TRBJ2-7; v_gene: TRBV7-8; d_gene: TRBD2; CDR3aa: CASSLGSGTSYEQYF; CDR3nt: TGTGCCAGCAGCTTAGGGAGCGGGACCTCCTACGAGCAGTACTTC
abundance: .; j_gene: TRBJ1-3; v_gene: TRBV2; d_gene: .; CDR3aa: CASSDLEEGRNTIYF; CDR3nt: TGTGCCAGCAGTGACCTGGAAGAGGGACGAAACACCATATATTTT
abundance: .; j_gene: TRBJ1-5; v_gene: TRBV28; d_gene: .; CDR3aa: CASSSTGFSNQPQHF; CDR3nt: TGTGCCAGCAGTTCGACAGGATTTAGCAATCAGCCCCAGCATTTT
abundance: .; j_gene: TRBJ2-5; v_gene: TRBV7-9; d_gene: .; CDR3aa: CASSTDGQETQYF; CDR3nt: TGTGCCAGCAGCACCGACGGCCAAGAGACCCAGTACTTC
abundance: .; j_gene: TRBJ2-3; v_gene: TRBV30; d_gene: TRBD2; CDR3aa: CAWTLTSGTDTQYF; CDR3nt: TGTGCCTGGACCCTGACTAGCGGCACAGATACGCAGTATTTT
abundance: few; j_gene: TRBJ1-4; v_gene: TRBV6-4; d_gene: .; CDR3aa: CASRSPTNEKLFF; CDR3nt: TGTGCCAGCAGGTCCCCAACTAATGAAAAACTGTTTTTT
abundance: .; j_gene: TRBJ2-7; v_gene: TRBV10-3; d_gene: TRBD2; CDR3aa: CAIRATSGTPTYEQYF; CDR3nt: TGTGCCATCAGGGCGACTAGCGGGACGCCTACCTACGAGCAGTACTTC
abundance: .; j_gene: TRBJ2-1; v_gene: TRBV18; d_gene: TRBD2; CDR3aa: CASSPTTSGRWVNEQFF; CDR3nt: TGTGCCAGCTCACCGACCACTAGCGGGAGGTGGGTCAATGAGCAGTTCTTC
abundance: once; j_gene: TRBJ2-5; v_gene: TRBV27; d_gene: TRBD2; CDR3aa: CASSPQSGGETTGETQYF; CDR3nt: TGTGCCAGCAGTCCCCAGTCGGGGGGAGAGACCACTGGGGAGACCCAGTACTTC
abundance: .; j_gene: TRBJ2-1; v_gene: TRBV28; d_gene: .; CDR3aa: CASRPLADSSYNEQFF; CDR3nt: TGTGCCAGCAGGCCACTTGCGGACAGCTCCTACAATGAGCAGTTCTTC
abundance: .; j_gene: TRBJ2-2; v_gene: TRBV12-5; d_gene: .; CDR3aa: CASGPGTGELFF; CDR3nt: TGTGCTAGTGGCCCCGGGACCGGGGAGCTGTTTTTT
abundance: .; j_gene: TRBJ1-5; v_gene: TRBV28; d_gene: .; CDR3aa: CASSLGGTQGMGNQPQHF; CDR3nt: TGTGCCAGCAGTTTGGGGGGGACACAGGGAATGGGCAATCAGCCCCAGCATTTT
abundance: once; j_gene: TRBJ1-4; v_gene: TRBV18; d_gene: .; CDR3aa: CASSLGGALEKLFF; CDR3nt: TGTGCCAGCTCCTTAGGAGGGGCACTGGAAAAACTGTTTTTT
abundance: .; j_gene: TRBJ2-1; v_gene: TRBV28; d_gene: .; CDR3aa: CASSRDQLQYNEQFF; CDR3nt: TGTGCCAGCAGCCGGGACCAGTTACAATACAATGAGCAGTTCTTC
abundance: .; j_gene: TRBJ2-7; v_gene: TRBV4-2; d_gene: .; CDR3aa: CASSQDYSSYEQYF; CDR3nt: TGTGCCAGCAGCCAAGATTATTCATCCTACGAGCAGTACTTC